This record concerns one T cell receptor beta chain sequence. Its antigen remains unidentified. It is likely a read error, because the conserved phenylalanine at the end of the CDR3 is missing. TCRdb names Illumina NovaSeq 6000 as the instrument used. TCRalpha and TCRbeta cDNA libraries were built by 5'RACE with constant-segment primers, adding sample barcodes and unique molecular identifiers. Trizol reagent was used to extract RNA from every sample. Amplification of the libraries took two PCR steps, and the second step added a second sample barcode plus Illumina TruSeq adapters. Sequencing of libraries was performed on an Illumina NovaSeq with 2 x 150 bp paired-end reads. On the authors' methods: With migec v1.2.7, reads were demultiplexed and then collapsed into UMI-guided consensus sequences. With mixcr v2.1.11, UMI consensuses were aligned to TRA and TRB V and J templates and assembled into clonotypes. A clonotype was counted as expanded or contracted only when both edgeR and NoisET called the clonotype significant, with the noise models trained on biological replicates. edgeR calls used a false discovery rate-adjusted p below 0.01 and a log2 fold-change threshold of 1. As an exploratory analysis of dynamics, max-normalized trajectories of the 1000 most abundant clonotypes were examined with PCA combined with hierarchical clustering. Each responding clone was given a CD4 or CD8 phenotype based on the CD4+ and CD8+ repertoires, which had been sequenced separately. TCRdb redid the processing of the public reads, applying fastp at Q25 and MiXCR, and retained in-frame beta chains. Records with the same CDR3 protein are collapsed into one entry carrying the most frequent genes and DNA. These V and J calls rely on TCRdb rather than the paper's analysis. This sample is represented by roughly 600,000 distinct CDR3 sequences; roughly 17% of them were singletons. The ten largest clones represent around 12% of the sample.

The data belong to a study of T-cell memory formation after mild COVID-19 listed by TCRdb under 2021. Looking at the study overall: TCR sequence clusters from the two donors were found to be largely donor specific. Longitudinal TCRalpha and TCRbeta repertoire sequencing tracked T-cell clones expanding and contracting after mild COVID-19 in a couple of donors. Two young, previously healthy adult volunteers made up the cohort, one male and one female. The full study reports these points: Some responding clones were found in pre-infection memory, which suggests that pre-existing cross-reactive memory T cells took part in the SARS-CoV-2 response. The study covered only a couple of mild cases, and larger cohorts including severe cases with pre-infection samples were considered necessary. The second-wave clones that peaked on day 37 were not confirmed to be SARS-CoV-2 specific. Contracting CD4+ clones turned up mainly in the CM and EM memory subsets, whereas EMRA was where CD8+ clones were enriched. From day 15 to 85, contracting clones showed balanced CD4/CD8 phenotypes, whereas a second wave of clones that expanded from day 15 to 37 leaned towards CD4+.

Ficoll-Paque density gradient centrifugation was the method used to isolate PBMCs. Trimming leaves V shorter by 7 bases and J shorter by 1 base, with the junction holding 9 bases beyond the gene matches. The germline V gene yields MGHDK for CDR1 and SYGVNS for CDR2. The CDR3 adds up to 15 amino acids, both ends counted. CDR3 DNA only is kept here, 45 bases in frame from base 1. The sequence is built from TRBV25-1 and TRBJ2-7, and TRBD1 aligns with 8 junction nucleotides. This clonotype was sampled from an adult woman who had mild COVID-19 (a few samples of this study predate the infection). The sample titles of this study are shuffled in the database, so cell type and time point are left out; the donor was told from shared clones. Sequencing was performed on PBMCs or a T cell subset sorted from them (not recorded which). The sequence in DNA is TGTGCCAGCATCGAGGAACAGGGGGGTTCCTACGAGCAGTACATC. Its coded protein is CASIEEQGGSYEQYI.